This TCR beta chain emerged from a study of T-cell reconstitution after alpha-beta-depleted transplantation in children. Whole-study findings and limits: Where some patients showed high TCRbeta diversity at day 60, it came from recipient T cells and thymic progenitors that had survived. Two months or so post-transplant, alpha-beta T cells reportedly derived from several hundred expanded graft clones.

Unique molecular identifiers were used to barcode this TCRbeta library. TCRdb itself ran the PCR reads through MiXCR, one entry per CDR3 protein. The sample holds about 580,000 distinct CDR3 sequences; under 30% are singletons and the top ten take roughly 15%. This clonotype was seen a handful of times. As yet, its antigen is unknown. Germline trimming cut 1 base from V and 1 base from J; bases unmatched to any gene: 3. Germline assignment: CDR1 DFQATT and CDR2 SNEGSKA (reference sequence). The CDR3 sequence is 14 residues long. The material was PBMCs, mostly from graft donor cells, obtained 360 days after TCRalphabeta/CD19-depleted stem cell transplant. The rearrangement joins TRBV20-1 to TRBJ2-5; 7 bases are shared with TRBD1. The receptor's source is a boy younger than two who had a stem cell transplant for acute myeloid leukemia, so the T cells may come from the graft donor. The CDR3 DNA sequence: TGCAGTGCTAGAGGAGGACAGGCCCAAGAGACCCAGTACTTC. Protein sequence: CSARGGQAQETQYF.